This TCR beta chain was found in a study of OX40 agonist ivuxolimab in advanced cancers. For the study at large: Ivuxolimab, an agonistic anti-OX40 (CD134) antibody, was given to patients. Patients received intravenous ivuxolimab every 2 weeks at 0.01 to 10 mg/kg. A male proportion of about 80% was recorded, with mean age approximately 60 years and range roughly 23 to 79. Points from the study as a whole: Low clonal expansion, among the lowest seen, marked partial responders at 0.1-3.0 mg/kg.

Produced via immunoSEQ multiplex PCR; TCRdb's table is partial and in-frame only. The sample shows 80,000 or so clones, 80% to 90% of them seen only once. A word on this clone: What it recognizes is unknown.

CDR1 is LNHDA, CDR2 SQIVND, per germline (reference sequence). Trimming took 8 bases from V and 5 from J; bases not matched to a gene: 5. This CDR3 has 15 residues. Sequencing was performed on CD4+ or CD8+ T cells sorted from blood, taken in a trial of the OX40 agonist ivuxolimab. The source of this sequence is an adult with an advanced solid tumor such as melanoma, head and neck, liver or kidney cancer. The V and J genes are TRBV19 and TRBJ2-2; 13 nucleotides align to TRBD2. DNA for the CDR3: TGTGCCAGTGTTTGGACTAGCGGGAGAACCGGGGAGCTGTTTTTT. It yields the protein CASVWTSGRTGELFF.